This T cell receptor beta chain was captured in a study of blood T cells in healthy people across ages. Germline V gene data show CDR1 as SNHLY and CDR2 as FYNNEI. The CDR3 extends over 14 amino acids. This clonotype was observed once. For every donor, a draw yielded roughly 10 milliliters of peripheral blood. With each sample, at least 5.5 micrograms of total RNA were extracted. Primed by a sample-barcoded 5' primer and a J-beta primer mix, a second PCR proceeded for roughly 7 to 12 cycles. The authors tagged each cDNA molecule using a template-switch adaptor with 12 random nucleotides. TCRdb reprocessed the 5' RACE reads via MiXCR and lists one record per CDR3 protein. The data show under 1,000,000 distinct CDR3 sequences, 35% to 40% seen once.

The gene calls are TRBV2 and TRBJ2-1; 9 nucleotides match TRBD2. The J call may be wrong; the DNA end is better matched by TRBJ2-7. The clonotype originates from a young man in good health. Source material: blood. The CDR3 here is CASTPSGTYNEQYF. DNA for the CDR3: TGTGCCAGCACCCCTAGCGGGACCTACAATGAGCAGTACTTC.